This TCR beta chain was profiled in a study of T cell responses to AZD1222 COVID-19 vaccine (dated by TCRdb to the early 2020s). Study-level background: AZD1222 recipients whose second dose came at about 4 weeks and those whose second dose came at about 12 weeks were combined into one group, since spike-specific TCR depth and breadth did not differ between the two schedules. Enrollment into the trials was organized by age into subgroups of 18-55, 56-69 and 70-plus years, and those subgroups contained roughly 150, 30 and 60 TCR-sequenced participants, respectively. A total of under 250 trial participants underwent TCR sequencing, of whom 200 to 220 had received two doses of AZD1222 and about 25 had received two doses of the MenACWY control vaccine. The study at large found these results: No day 14 peak-response samples were available, so repertoires were characterized only after the peak T cell response. Conclusions about previously exposed vaccinees are limited because only six or seven AZD1222 recipients were SARS-CoV-2 seropositive at baseline. CD4 TCRs associated with the vaccine covered the entire spike protein, and the dominant responses were in regions 160-218 and 743-854. In the small 56-69-year group, the increase in depth fell short of significance, most likely because of low power. After two AZD1222 doses, spike-specific TCR breadth and depth were significantly higher than at day 0 and than in MenACWY recipients. Nearly half of unique spike-specific TCRs reportedly recognized epitopes outside regions mutated in the B.1.351 and B.1.1.7 variants. Participants were mostly white British and included more females than males, and it was suggested by the authors that clonal diversity may have been underestimated.

The CDR3 regions of human TCRbeta chains were analyzed by immunosequencing. Per the authors' processing: Repertoire TCRs were checked for matches against a reference library of SARS-CoV-2-specific TCRs that had been generated using the MIRA antigen-specificity platform. Breadth was defined as the fraction of unique TCRs that were SARS-CoV-2-associated, and depth was defined as the fraction of total T cells that were SARS-CoV-2-associated. Each spike-specific TCR was assigned to its reactive spike region and to a CD4 or CD8 class using the MIRA data. Log10-transformed breadth and depth values were compared by one-way ANOVA with Sidak's multiple comparisons tests. Imported from immuneACCESS, the table was reduced by TCRdb to in-frame sequences with V and J called. These copies leave out some clones; in studies compared against another copy, an unresolved V gene accounts for under half, and the cause of the remainder is not known. V and J calls plus clone size are reproduced from that table; the DNA served to infer D and trimming. This sample gives some 120,000 clones in total; roughly 89% of them show up just once. The top ten clones comprise less than 6.5% of the sample.

CDR1 MNHEY and CDR2 SMNVEV were looked up in the germline V gene (reference sequence). Including cysteine and phenylalanine, the CDR3 has 17 amino acids. The entry retains the CDR3 DNA only, 51 bases that are in frame from base 1. Unmatched junction bases come to 11, with V trimmed by 5 bases and J by 0 bases. The time point label on this specimen signifies: baseline before first vaccination. The vaccinee samples were drawn from two UK trials, COV001 and COV002, one of which was a single-blind randomized controlled phase 2/3 trial testing AZD1222 (ChAdOx1 nCoV-19) in healthy adults. Trial participant PBMC samples were collected at day 0 and day 28 after the second dose for TCRbeta chain sequencing. On this clone: Which antigen it targets is not known. Within one base of it there is no much larger clone, and no base qualities were kept.

The source of this sequence is an adult in good health. The V and J segments used are TRBV27 and TRBJ1-1, with 8 bases matching TRBD1. Sequencing was performed on peripheral blood, taken on day 0 of AZD1222 vaccination. This receptor has the CDR3 CASSPTYSTGVNTEAFF. The nucleotide sequence is given as TGTGCCAGCAGTCCCACCTACTCGACAGGGGTGAACACTGAAGCTTTCTTT.